This T cell receptor (beta chain) was sequenced in a study of response to subunit inactivated influenza vaccine. This clonotype occurred a few times. No antigen is known for it. The length of the CDR3 is 13 residues. The V end lost 2 bases, the J end lost 0 bases, and 4 bases lay between the germline ends. Overall study results and limits: Authors suggested seasonal influenza vaccinations each recruit few new T cells.

TCRdb reprocessed the RT-PCR reads with MiXCR, giving one entry per CDR3 protein. The table shows about 570,000 distinct CDR3 sequences, with roughly 10% occurring only once. This TCR was sampled from a man aged 45-65 years who received an inactivated influenza vaccine. The chain couples TRBV12-3 or TRBV12-4 to TRBJ2-5, with D uncertain. The source material was PBMCs from blood, sampled on the day of vaccination. CDR3 in DNA: TGTGCCAGCAGTTTACCACACCAAGAGACCCAGTACTTC. It specifies CASSLPHQETQYF.